These T cell receptor beta chains were read from a single sample in a study of Graves' ophthalmopathy and Graves' hyperthyroidism. TCRdb ran MiXCR on the multiplex PCR reads and lists one entry per CDR3 protein. This table has 680,000 or so distinct CDR3 sequences, over 20% appearing once. Sequencing was performed on peripheral blood. The receptor source for this set is a woman aged 18-29 years with stable Graves' hyperthyroidism. Some clones in this sample may be carry-over from other donors' samples. The conserved cysteine and the conserved F or W are not part of the CDR3 here. The D gene is left open where the match is weak.

j_gene | d_gene | v_gene | CDR3aa
TRBJ2-5 | . | TRBV15 | ATSIQGVTETQY
TRBJ1-1 | . | TRBV7-2 | ASSLGQPPEAF
TRBJ1-2 | . | TRBV30 | AWSAGWAYGYT
TRBJ2-7 | . | TRBV15 | ATSREGGVVYEQY
TRBJ2-7 | . | TRBV19 | ASSITSRTTHTYEQY
TRBJ2-7 | TRBD2 | TRBV19 | ASRGTGGGTYEQY
TRBJ1-2 | . | TRBV7-9 | ASSLGADLYGYT
TRBJ1-1 | TRBD1 | TRBV29-1 | SDGQGRNTEAF
TRBJ2-7 | TRBD2 | TRBV7-8 | ASTTLAGGYYEQY
TRBJ2-2 | TRBD1 | TRBV7-6 | ASSFGQGTSNTGELF
TRBJ2-2 | TRBD2 | TRBV6-2/TRBV6-3 | ASRYTLLAGGSYTGELF
TRBJ1-2 | . | TRBV15 | ATSRDASRTNYGYT
TRBJ2-5 | TRBD1 | TRBV29-1 | SVVRDRETQY
TRBJ2-2 | . | TRBV5-1 | ACSFGQDTGELF